This T cell receptor (beta chain) was observed in a study of chemoradiotherapy in HPV16-positive cancers. Overall study: A couple of HPV16-positive patients' cells yielded candidate HPV-specific clones and common motifs.

The CDR3 is 18 residues long. Germline CDR1 LNHDA, CDR2 SQIVND (reference sequence). Trimming took 5 bases from V and 1 from J; bases not matched to a gene: 10. Produced via immunoSEQ multiplex PCR; TCRdb's table is partial and in-frame only. Here the sample spans about 9,600 clones, over 60% being singletons. The study's findings and limits: Candidate HPV-specific clones and E7-related TCR motifs grew in tumor during treatment. In HPV16-positive patients, HPV-responsive T-cell expansion tracked better recurrence-free survival.

Notes on this clone: Its antigen is unidentified.

Samples were taken several times over chemoradiotherapy. The clonotype was recovered from a human donor with HPV-associated anogenital cancer. The specimen comprised tumor tissue, sampled from a patient who underwent chemoradiotherapy. The chain is built from TRBV19 and TRBJ2-3; TRBD1 aligns across 12 bases. The CDR3 nucleotides read TGTGCCAGTAGTGAGACCGGGACAGGGGGCTATGGCACAGATACGCAGTATTTT. Residues: CASSETGTGGYGTDTQYF.